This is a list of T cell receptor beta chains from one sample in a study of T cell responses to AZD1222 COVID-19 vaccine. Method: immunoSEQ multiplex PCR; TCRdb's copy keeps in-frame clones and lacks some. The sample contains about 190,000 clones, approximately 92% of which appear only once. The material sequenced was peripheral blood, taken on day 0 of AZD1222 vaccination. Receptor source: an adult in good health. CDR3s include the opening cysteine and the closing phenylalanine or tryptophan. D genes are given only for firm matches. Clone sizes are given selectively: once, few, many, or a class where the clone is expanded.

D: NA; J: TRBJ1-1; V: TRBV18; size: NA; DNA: TGTGCCAGCTCACTAAACAGGGACACTGAAGCTTTCTTT; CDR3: CASSLNRDTEAFF
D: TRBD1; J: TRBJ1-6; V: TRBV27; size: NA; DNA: TGTGCCAGCAGTGCACACAGGGGAAATTCACCCCTCCACTTT; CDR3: CASSAHRGNSPLHF
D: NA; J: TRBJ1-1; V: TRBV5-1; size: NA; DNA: TGCGCCAGCAGCTTGCCGGGCGGGGATAACACTGAAGCTTTCTTT; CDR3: CASSLPGGDNTEAFF
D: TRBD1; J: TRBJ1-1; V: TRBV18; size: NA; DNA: TGTGCCAGCTTAACGGACAGGGGGAACACTGAAGCTTTCTTT; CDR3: CASLTDRGNTEAFF
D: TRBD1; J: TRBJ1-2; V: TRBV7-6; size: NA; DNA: TGTGCCAGCAGCGGACAGGACAGGGAAGGCTACACCTTC; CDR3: CASSGQDREGYTF
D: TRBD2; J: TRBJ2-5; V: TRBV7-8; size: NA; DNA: TGTGCCAGCAGCCCCCGTTCTAGCGGGGGGGCTGGTAGCGAGACCCAGTACTTC; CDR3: CASSPRSSGGAGSETQYF
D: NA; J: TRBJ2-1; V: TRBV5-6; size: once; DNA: TGTGCCAGCAGCTTGGTACGGGGCGGCTACAATGAGCAGTTCTTC; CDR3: CASSLVRGGYNEQFF
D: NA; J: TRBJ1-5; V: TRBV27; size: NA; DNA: TGTGCCAGCAGTTTATCCCCGTTCTCGAGGCAGCCCCAGCATTTT; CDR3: CASSLSPFSRQPQHF
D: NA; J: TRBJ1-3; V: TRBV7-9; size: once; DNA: TGTGCCAGCAGCTTAGCGGGAGACTCTGGAAACACCATATATTTT; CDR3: CASSLAGDSGNTIYF
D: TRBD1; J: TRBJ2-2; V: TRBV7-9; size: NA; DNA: TGTGCCAGCAGCTTAGCCGGGACAGGAGGCCCCGGGGAGCTGTTTTTT; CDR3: CASSLAGTGGPGELFF
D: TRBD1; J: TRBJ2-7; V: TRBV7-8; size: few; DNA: TGTGCCAGCAGCTTAGTAGGGACAGTCGTTTCCTACGAGCAGTACTTC; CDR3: CASSLVGTVVSYEQYF
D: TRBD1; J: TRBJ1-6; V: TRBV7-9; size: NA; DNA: TGTGCCAGCAGCTTAGCGGCGGGACAGGGTAATTCACCCCTCCACTTT; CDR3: CASSLAAGQGNSPLHF
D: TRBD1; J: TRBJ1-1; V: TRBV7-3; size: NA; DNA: TGTGCCAGCAGTAGGGACAGGAACACTGAAGCTTTCTTT; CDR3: CASSRDRNTEAFF
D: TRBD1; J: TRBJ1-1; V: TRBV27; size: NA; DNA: TGTGCCAGCAGTTTAGTGGGACAGCGAGGGGAAGCTTTCTTT; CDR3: CASSLVGQRGEAFF
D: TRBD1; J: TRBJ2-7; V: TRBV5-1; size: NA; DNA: TGCGCCAGCAGCTCCGGACAGGGTTTCTACGAGCAGTACTTC; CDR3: CASSSGQGFYEQYF
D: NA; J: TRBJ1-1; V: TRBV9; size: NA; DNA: TGTGCCAGCAGCGCATGGACAGCCGGGGGCAACACTGAAGCTTTCTTT; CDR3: CASSAWTAGGNTEAFF
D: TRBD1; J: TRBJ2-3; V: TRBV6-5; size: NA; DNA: TGTGCCAGCATAAGGGACAGTTTCACAGATACGCAGTATTTT; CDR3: CASIRDSFTDTQYF
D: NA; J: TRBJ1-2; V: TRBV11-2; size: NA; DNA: TGTGCCAGCAGCTTACTCGGAGGAGGCTACACCTTC; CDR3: CASSLLGGGYTF
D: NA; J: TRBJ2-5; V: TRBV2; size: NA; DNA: TGTGCCAGCAGTGTCAGGGAGACCCAGTACTTC; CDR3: CASSVRETQYF
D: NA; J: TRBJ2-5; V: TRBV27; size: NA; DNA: TGTGCCAGCAGCCACCAAGAGACCCAGTACTTC; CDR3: CASSHQETQYF
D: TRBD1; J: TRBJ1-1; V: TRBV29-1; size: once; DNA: TGCAGCGTTGAGGGGGACAGGGGGCACCCCACTGAAGCTTTCTTT; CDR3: CSVEGDRGHPTEAFF
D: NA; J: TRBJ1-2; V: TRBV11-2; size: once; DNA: TGTGCCAGCAGTGGGTCCGGGAGGTTTGGCTACACCTTC; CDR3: CASSGSGRFGYTF
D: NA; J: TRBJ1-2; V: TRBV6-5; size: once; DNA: TGTGCCTCATCAGGAGGGTCCAATGGCTACACCTTC; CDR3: CASSGGSNGYTF
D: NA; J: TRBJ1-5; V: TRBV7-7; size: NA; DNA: TGTGCCAGCAGGCCCTGGGCGTTCGGAGGGAGCCTCAATCAGCCCCAGCATTTT; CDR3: CASRPWAFGGSLNQPQHF
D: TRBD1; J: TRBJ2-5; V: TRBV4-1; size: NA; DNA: TGCGCCAGCAGCCCGGGACAGCAAGAGACCCAGTACTTC; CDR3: CASSPGQQETQYF
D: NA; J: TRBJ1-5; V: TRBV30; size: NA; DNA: TGTGCCTGGAGCCCCGAAACAGCGGAGCAGCCCCAGCATTTT; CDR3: CAWSPETAEQPQHF
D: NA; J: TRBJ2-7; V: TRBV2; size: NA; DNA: TGTGCCAGCCGAACGATCTCCTACGAGCAGTACTTC; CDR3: CASRTISYEQYF
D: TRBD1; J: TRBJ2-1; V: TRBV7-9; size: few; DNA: TGTGCCAGCAGTCCCCGAGGAAGGGGGCAAGGGAGTGAGCAGTTCTTC; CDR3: CASSPRGRGQGSEQFF
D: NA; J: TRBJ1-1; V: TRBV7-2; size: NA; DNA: TGTGCCAGCAGCCCAAATATGACTCCGAAAGGAGCTTTCTTT; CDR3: CASSPNMTPKGAFF
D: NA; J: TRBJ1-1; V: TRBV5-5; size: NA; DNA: TGTGCCAGCAGCTTGGGGGGTACCACTGAAGCTTTCTTT; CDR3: CASSLGGTTEAFF
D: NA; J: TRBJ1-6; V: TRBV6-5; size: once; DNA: TGTGCCAGCAGTTACTCGGGAGGGGGTAGTAATTCACCCCTCCACTTT; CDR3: CASSYSGGGSNSPLHF
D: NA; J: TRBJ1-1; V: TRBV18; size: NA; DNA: TGTGCCATCTCAGGACGGGAGGACACTGAAGCTTTCTTT; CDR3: CAISGREDTEAFF
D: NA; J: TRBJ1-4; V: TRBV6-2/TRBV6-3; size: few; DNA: TGTGCCAGCAGTTACACCGGGGTTGGGAGCGAAAAACTGTTTTTT; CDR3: CASSYTGVGSEKLFF
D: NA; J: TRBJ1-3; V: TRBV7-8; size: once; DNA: TGTGCCAGCAGCTTAGTTCCTGCGTTTAGCTCTGGAAACACCATATATTTT; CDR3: CASSLVPAFSSGNTIYF
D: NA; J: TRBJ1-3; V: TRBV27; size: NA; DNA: TGTGCCAGCAGCCAACGGTGGGGTGCCGGAAACACCATATATTTT; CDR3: CASSQRWGAGNTIYF
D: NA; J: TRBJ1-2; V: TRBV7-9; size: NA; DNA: TGTGCCAGCAGCTTATCCGCAGCCTATGGCTACACCTTC; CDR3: CASSLSAAYGYTF
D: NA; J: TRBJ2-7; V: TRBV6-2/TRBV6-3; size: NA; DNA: TGTGCCAGCAGTACCGGGAGAAACATCTACGAGCAGTACTTC; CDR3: CASSTGRNIYEQYF
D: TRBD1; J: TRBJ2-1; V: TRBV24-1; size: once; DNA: TGTGCCACCAGTGCGGCGACAGGGGCAAATCCACATGAGCAGTTCTTC; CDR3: CATSAATGANPHEQFF
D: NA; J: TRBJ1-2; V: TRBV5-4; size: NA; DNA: TGTGCCAGCAGCTCCCCGAGGGAGGGTGAGAATGGCTACACCTTC; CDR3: CASSSPREGENGYTF
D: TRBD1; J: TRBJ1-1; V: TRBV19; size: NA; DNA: TGTGCCAGTAGCGACAGGGGGAAGACTGAAGCTTTCTTT; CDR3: CASSDRGKTEAFF
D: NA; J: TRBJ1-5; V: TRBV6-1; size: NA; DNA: TGTGCCAGCAGTGAAGGATCAGGGCACGGCAATCAGCCCCAGCATTTT; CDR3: CASSEGSGHGNQPQHF